This TCR beta chain originates from a study of blood T cell repertoires in COVID-19. Turning to the study itself: What the recovered Cohort 3 donors had was two negative PCRs, clearance, or symptom resolution. Whether acute or convalescent, the COVID-19 samples came from the United States, Italy and Spain.

This CDR3 is 15 amino acids long. V dropped 4 bases and J dropped 7 bases, with 20 bases sitting between them. Per germline, CDR1 SGHRS and CDR2 YFSETQ. Sequencing was performed with immunoSEQ multiplex PCR; in TCRdb, only in-frame clones are kept and a portion is missing. The sample contains hundreds of thousands of clones, around 89% of which appear only once. The chain links TRBV5-1 to TRBJ1-2; tentative D call: TRBD1 (6 bases). The TCR was taken from a woman aged 60 to 75 in a cohort exposed to, infected with or recovered from COVID-19 (not recorded which). Sequencing was performed on PBMCs or T cells enriched from blood (not recorded which). The CDR3 region is CASSPNTGSPAGYTF. The CDR3 nucleotides are TGCGCCAGCAGCCCCAACACAGGGTCCCCGGCTGGCTACACCTTC.